The 11 T cell receptor beta chains below come from one sample, sequenced in a study of cytomegalovirus exposure and HLA in healthy donors. Produced via immunoSEQ multiplex PCR; TCRdb's table is partial and in-frame only. The sample has around 140,000 clones; about 88% are singletons. Specimen: PBMCs. The origin of the receptors is a man younger than 35 in good health and CMV-seropositive.

CDR3: CASSTWDSYTDTQYF. CDR3 bases: TGTGCCAGCAGCACGTGGGACTCATACACAGATACGCAGTATTTT. V usage is TRBV9 and J usage is TRBJ2-3; D perhaps matches TRBD2 (6 bases). The germline gives CDR1 SGDLS, CDR2 YYNGEE. CDR3 length: 15 amino acids. V lost 4 bases and J lost 2, with 14 bases in between.

The V and J genes are TRBV15 and TRBJ1-2; maybe TRBD1 (6 bases). Per germline, CDR1 LNHNV and CDR2 YYDKDF (reference sequence). This CDR3 has 15 residues. V was pared by 5 bases and J by 7 bases, with 20 bases between. DNA of the CDR3: TGTGCCACCAGCGCGGCGCGGGGGGCTCTGTCTGGCTACACCTTC. It codes for CATSAARGALSGYTF.

This clone was detected only once. The chain joins TRBV7-6 to TRBJ2-7; tentative D call: TRBD1 (6 bases). Trimming took off 4 bases at V and 0 bases at J, with 10 bases between the two ends. The CDR3 has 14 residues. Germline V gene lookup returns CDR1 SGHVS and CDR2 FNYEAQ. The CDR3 sequence is CASSSDRSSYEQYF. In nucleotides, the CDR3 is TGTGCCAGCAGCTCTGACAGGAGCTCCTACGAGCAGTACTTC.

Note on this clone: Germline and junction disagree at one end, which may indicate a read error. V is TRBV5-1 and J is TRBJ2-7; 8 bases fit TRBD2. CDR1 SGHRS and CDR2 YFSETQ come from the germline V gene. The CDR3 contains 12 residues. The CDR3 nucleotides are TGCGTCAGCAGCTTACGGGGGGGCGAGCAGTACTTC. This encodes CVSSLRGGEQYF.

The V gene is TRBV5-1, the J gene TRBJ1-1, with 9 bases lining up with TRBD1. CDR1 and CDR2 from the germline V gene are SGHRS and YFSETQ. This CDR3 has 15 amino acids. The V segment lost 4 bases and the J segment 5 bases; nucleotides outside the gene matches: 9. CDR3 in DNA: TGCGCCAGCAGCGCTACACAGGGGGCGGTGACTGAAGCTTTCTTT. Its translation is CASSATQGAVTEAFF.

The genes are TRBV25-1 and TRBJ2-7; D might be TRBD1 (6 bases). V was cut by 6 bases and J by 5 bases, with 11 bases left in between. The CDR3 consists of 12 residues. Germline assignment: CDR1 MGHDK and CDR2 SYGVNS. CDR3 in DNA: TGTGCCAGCAGCGCCACAGGGAACGAGCAGTACTTC. Residues: CASSATGNEQYF.

The chain couples TRBV6-1 to TRBJ2-1; TRBD1 might be the D (6 bases). The germline V gene encodes CDR1 MNHNS and CDR2 SASEGT. Trimming took off 4 bases at V and 4 bases at J, with 20 bases between the two ends. The CDR3 spans 17 residues. The CDR3 sequence: CASSVGWTVTGYNEQFF. The DNA of the CDR3 is TGTGCCAGCAGTGTCGGTTGGACAGTCACGGGGTACAATGAGCAGTTCTTC.

The J gene is TRBJ2-7, the V gene TRBV4-1; possibly TRBD2 for D (6 bases). The CDR3 runs to 16 residues. The germline gives CDR1 MGHRA, CDR2 YSYEKL. Trimming took off 4 bases at V and 4 bases at J, with 20 bases between the two ends. Here the CDR3 DNA reads TGCGCCAGCAGCCTGGCGGGATATTCCGAGGTGTACGAGCAGTACTTC. It yields the protein CASSLAGYSEVYEQYF.

V gene TRBV29-1 combines with J gene TRBJ2-7, with D possibly being TRBD1 (6 bases). Germline CDR1 and CDR2: SQVTM and ANQGSEA. There are 13 residues in the CDR3. V was shortened by 4 bases and J by 1 base, with 11 bases between the two germline ends. This chain's CDR3 is CSVVRTASYEQYF. CDR3 sequence (DNA): TGCAGCGTTGTCCGGACAGCTTCCTACGAGCAGTACTTC.

This chain joins TRBV2 and TRBJ1-1; D uncertain. CDR1 SNHLY and CDR2 FYNNEI come from the germline V gene. The length of the CDR3 is 16 residues. Deletions cut 4 bases from V and 5 bases from J, with 20 bases between. CDR3 sequence (DNA): TGTGCCAGCAGTGTGGCGAGACATTCATCGGGGACTGAAGCTTTCTTT. Its translation: CASSVARHSSGTEAFF. The full variable domain, completed using reference TRBV2 and TRBJ1-1, is EPEVTQTPSHQVTQMGQEVILRCVPISNHLYFYWYRQILGQKVEFLVSFYNNEISEKSEIFDDQFSVERPDGSNFTLKIRSTKLEDSAMYFCASSVARHSSGTEAFFGQGTRLTVV.

This chain links TRBV29-1 with TRBJ1-2, with D possibly matching TRBD1 (5 bases). CDR3 length: 14 amino acids. V was cut by 7 bases and J by 1 base, with 16 bases left in between. Germline CDR1 SQVTM, CDR2 ANQGSEA. DNA of the CDR3: TGCAGCGCAGGTCGGCAGGGAGGTAACTATGGCTACACCTTC. Protein: CSAGRQGGNYGYTF.